Shown below are 27 T cell receptor beta chains from a single sample sequenced in a study of breast tumors, draining lymph nodes, adjacent tissues. TCRdb re-analysed the multiplex PCR reads in MiXCR, keeping a single row per CDR3 protein. The data show approximately 130,000 distinct CDR3 sequences, about 20% seen once. The lymph nodes were axillary draining lymph nodes from breast cancer patients. Source material: axillary lymph node tissue. Source of these receptors: a female donor with breast cancer. Some clones in this sample may be carry-over from other donors' samples.

The chain joins TRBV28 to TRBJ2-1, with TRBD2 matching 8 bases. Germline V lookup: CDR1 MDHEN, CDR2 SYDVKM. The CDR3 spans 16 residues. V lost 4 bases and J lost 7; bases outside the gene matches: 12. The CDR3 DNA follows: TGTGCCAGCAGTTCCGGGAGGGGTCACCGGGGAAATGAGCAGTTCTTC. It is translated as CASSSGRGHRGNEQFF.

At least ten counts were recorded for this clonotype. V is TRBV5-1 and J is TRBJ2-7; 9 bases are shared with TRBD2. V shed 7 bases and J 2 bases; nucleotides not matched to a gene: 7. This CDR3 spans 14 amino acids. Germline-derived CDR1 and CDR2 are SGHRS and YFSETQ. The CDR3 spells CASPRTSVAYEQYF. CDR3 in DNA: TGCGCCAGCCCCCGGACTAGCGTGGCCTACGAGCAGTACTTC.

This clonotype was found a few times. It may be a read error: a sequence one base away is much more abundant. A read error is likely, as this CDR3 ends without the conserved phenylalanine or tryptophan. The gene calls are TRBV5-1 and TRBJ2-5; TRBD2 matches at 8 bases. This CDR3 has 16 amino acids. Germline trimming cut 6 bases from V and 5 bases from J; bases unmatched to any gene: 15. Per the germline V gene, CDR1 is SGHRS and CDR2 is YFSETQ. Here the CDR3 DNA reads TGCGCCAGCACCCCTGAAAGGGTTAGCGGGACGGAGACCCAGTACTCC. This sequence encodes CASTPERVSGTETQYS.

The genes are TRBV5-4 and TRBJ2-5; 11 bases line up with TRBD2. CDR3 length equals 15 residues. V trimming: 4 bases; J trimming: 1 base; junction bases outside the gene matches: 3. Looked up from germline, CDR1 is SGHNT and CDR2 is YYREEE (reference sequence). Here the CDR3 reads CASSTGLAGQETQYF. Written as DNA, the CDR3 is TGTGCCAGCAGCACAGGACTAGCGGGCCAAGAGACCCAGTACTTC.

For this clonotype: A much larger clone differs from this one at a single base, so this may be a read error. The rearrangement links TRBV20-1 to TRBJ1-2; D is unclear. The CDR3 runs to 13 residues. Germline CDR1 DFQATT, CDR2 SNEGSKA (reference sequence). The CDR3: CGAREPRRVGYTF. In DNA form, the CDR3 reads TGCGGTGCTAGAGAGCCCCGGCGGGTCGGCTACACCTTC.

There are many counts of this clonotype. The chain has TRBV5-5 and TRBJ1-2, with 10 positions matching TRBD1. From germline, CDR1 is SGHKS and CDR2 YYEKEE (reference sequence). The ends lost 2 bases at V and 8 bases at J; junction bases unmatched: 3. This CDR3 has 13 amino acids. The CDR3 region has the DNA TGTGCCAGCAGCTTAGGACAGGGGGACGGCTACACCTTC. Translated: CASSLGQGDGYTF.

The genes are TRBV6-1 and TRBJ2-5; the D gene is possibly TRBD1 (6 bases). The CDR3 contains 16 residues. Per germline, CDR1 MNHNS and CDR2 SASEGT. Trimming took 0 bases from V and 3 from J, leaving 14 bases between them. For the CDR3, the DNA is TGTGCCAGCAGTGAAGCCTGGACAGCGCTTAAAGAGACCCAGTACTTC. This codes for CASSEAWTALKETQYF.

The table lists this clonotype with many counts. The chain carries TRBV15 and TRBJ2-1, with 10 bases aligning to TRBD2. CDR1 and CDR2 (germline): LNHNV, YYDKDF (reference sequence). V lost 0 bases to trimming and J lost 6 bases; unmatched junction nucleotides: 8. This CDR3 has 17 amino acids. This chain's CDR3 is CATSRDSRTSGANEQFF. The CDR3 DNA sequence: TGTGCCACCAGCAGAGATTCGAGGACTAGCGGCGCCAATGAGCAGTTCTTC.

With respect to this clonotype: This may arise from a read error, as a much more abundant clone is one base away. This chain joins TRBV20-1 and TRBJ1-5, with D hard to call. This CDR3 contains 13 residues. Germline-derived CDR1 and CDR2 are DFQATT and SNEGSKA (reference sequence). The CDR3 spells CGARPELNQPQHF. In DNA, the CDR3 is TGCGGTGCTAGACCCGAGCTTAATCAGCCCCAGCATTTT.

Details on this clonotype: The junction differs from germline at one of its ends, possibly a read error. The chain has TRBV12-3 or TRBV12-4 and TRBJ2-7; weak D call: TRBD1 (5 bases). This CDR3 is built from 14 residues. The CDR3, as DNA: TGTGCCAGCAGTTTGGGGCAGGGAAGCTACGTGCAGTACTTC. Protein: CASSLGQGSYVQYF.

In its sample, this clonotype was seen many times. The rearrangement uses TRBV11-2 and TRBJ2-1; D unclear. CDR1 and CDR2 from the germline V gene are SGHAT and FQNNGV. The germline V and J ends were trimmed by 7 bases and 0 bases, with 13 bases remaining between them. The CDR3 consists of 15 residues. The CDR3 loop reads CASILGRTSYNEQFF. The CDR3 DNA sequence: TGTGCCAGCATCCTGGGCAGGACCTCCTACAATGAGCAGTTCTTC.

This clonotype was detected ten times or more. The chain is built from TRBV15 and TRBJ2-1; 8 bases fit TRBD2. Germline CDR1 and CDR2: LNHNV and YYDKDF (reference sequence). Trimming took 2 bases from V and 3 from J; bases not matched to a gene: 6. The CDR3 covers 16 residues. The CDR3 sequence is CATSRHTGTSYNEQFF. As DNA, the CDR3 is TGTGCCACCAGCAGACATACCGGGACTAGCTACAATGAGCAGTTCTTC.

This clonotype was observed many times. V is TRBV20-1 and J is TRBJ2-1; 14 bases are a match to TRBD2. Germline values: CDR1 DFQATT, CDR2 SNEGSKA (reference sequence). Trimming took 0 bases from V and 6 from J; bases not matched to a gene: 10. The length of the CDR3 is 18 residues. Here the CDR3 DNA reads TGCAGTGCTAGAGACTGGGGACTAGCGGGAGAACTGTCCAATGAGCAGTTCTTC. Its translation: CSARDWGLAGELSNEQFF.

At least ten counts were recorded for this clonotype. V gene TRBV7-2 combines with J gene TRBJ1-5, with D unclear. Trimming pared 1 base from V and 3 bases from J, leaving 4 bases between. Germline V gene data show CDR1 as SGHTA and CDR2 as FQGNSA. The CDR3 is 13 amino acids. Here the CDR3 reads CASSLEDNQPQHF. The CDR3 nucleotides are TGTGCCAGCAGCTTAGAGGACAATCAGCCCCAGCATTTT.

V and J are TRBV28 and TRBJ2-2; D is perhaps TRBD2 (5 bases). The CDR3 runs 14 residues. Trimming took 6 bases from V and 9 from J, leaving 17 bases between them. From germline, CDR1 is MDHEN and CDR2 SYDVKM. The CDR3 DNA reads as TGTGCCAGCAGCCCCGGGATGGTACTTCGGGAGCTGTTTTTT. Protein: CASSPGMVLRELFF.

There are a few counts of this clonotype. The chain combines TRBV19 with TRBJ2-6; 8 bases agree with TRBD2. J was trimmed by 4 bases and V by 5 bases; bases with no gene match: 10. In germline, CDR1 is LNHDA, CDR2 SQIVND (reference sequence). This CDR3 contains 17 residues. The CDR3 DNA sequence: TGTGCCAGTAGTGGACGGACTAGCCCGGGGGGGGCCAACGTCCTGACTTTC. It codes for CASSGRTSPGGANVLTF. Full variable domain (outside the CDR3, taken from reference TRBV19 and TRBJ2-6): DGGITQSPKYLFRKEGQNVTLSCEQNLNHDAMYWYRQDPGQGLRLIYYSQIVNDFQKGDIAEGYSVSREKKESFPLTVTSAQKNPTAFYLCASSGRTSPGGANVLTFGAGSRLTVL.

This clonotype was counted between two and nine times. J is TRBJ2-6 and V is TRBV7-9, with D possibly TRBD1 on 5 matching bases. The CDR3 totals 17 residues. The germline V and J ends were trimmed by 5 bases and 1 base, with 15 bases remaining between them. CDR1 SEHNR and CDR2 FQNEAQ come from the germline V gene (reference sequence). CDR3 sequence: CASSPLMRTSGANVLTF. The CDR3 coding sequence is TGTGCCAGCAGCCCCCTTATGAGGACATCTGGGGCCAACGTCCTGACTTTC.

There are many counts of this clonotype. The rearrangement links TRBV6-5 to TRBJ2-7; D not certain. Trimming removed 5 bases at V and 5 bases at J, with 7 bases between. Germline V gives CDR1 MNHEY, CDR2 SVGAGI. The CDR3 length is 11 residues. The CDR3 spells CASSTLDEQYF. The DNA for the CDR3 is TGTGCCAGCAGTACGCTCGACGAGCAGTACTTC.

In this sample, this clonotype turned up once. A much larger clone differs by one base, so this may be a read error. This chain connects TRBV18 to TRBJ2-7; D uncertain. Germline V gene sequence: CDR1 KGHSH, CDR2 LQKENI. The CDR3 runs 15 residues. CDR3 region: CASSPPLTAAYEQSF. In DNA form, the CDR3 reads TGTGCCAGCTCACCACCGCTCACCGCCGCCTACGAGCAGTCCTTC.

This clonotype was counted at least ten times. The chain recombines TRBV20-1 with TRBJ2-2, with unresolved D. The CDR3 totals 15 residues. Germline V gene lookup returns CDR1 DFQATT and CDR2 SNEGSKA (reference sequence). The V end was cut by 5 bases, the J end by 1 base, with 14 bases between. As DNA, the CDR3 is TGCAGTGCTTTCTTCGTAGGTGGGAACACCGGGGAGCTGTTTTTT. This gives the protein CSAFFVGGNTGELFF.

This clonotype was counted at least ten times. At one end, the junction sequence differs from germline, possibly due to a read error. V gene TRBV20-1 combines with J gene TRBJ2-7; D call uncertain. Germline CDR1 reads DFQATT; CDR2 reads SNEGSKA (reference sequence). This CDR3 region has 11 residues. CDR3 nucleotides: TGCAGTGCTAGAGACGGAGCCCTGGATCACTTC. Translation: CSARDGALDHF.

This clonotype has a handful of counts. This sequence joins TRBV3-1 and TRBJ1-2; D is undetermined. V lost 1 base and J 11 bases, leaving 14 bases between the germline ends. Looked up from germline, CDR1 is LGHDT and CDR2 is YNNKEL (reference sequence). The CDR3 is made up of 13 amino acids. The CDR3 nucleotides read TGTGCCAGCAGCCAAGCTTCGAACGATGCGTACACCTTC. Amino acid sequence: CASSQASNDAYTF. The full variable domain, its missing parts supplied by reference TRBV3-1 and TRBJ1-2, is DTAVSQTPKYLVTQMGNDKSIKCEQNLGHDTMYWYKQDSKKFLKIMFSYNNKELIINETVPNRFSPKSPDKAHLNLHINSLELGDSAVYFCASSQASNDAYTFGSGTRLTVV.

With respect to this clonotype: A much larger clone lies one base from this, so it may be a read error. The chain has TRBV10-3 and TRBJ2-5; 7 bases align to TRBD2. J was trimmed by 4 bases and V by 5 bases; bases with no gene match: 7. The CDR3 length is 14 residues. The germline CDR1 and CDR2 sequences are ENHRY and SYGVKD. The CDR3 nucleotides are TGTGCCATCAGTCCCGGGGAGGGGCCAGAGACCCAGTACTTC. Protein sequence: CAISPGEGPETQYF.

This clonotype has at least ten counts. CDR3 region: CASSQFPTAVAQWDEQYF. CDR3 coding DNA: TGCGCCAGCAGCCAATTTCCGACTGCCGTAGCCCAGTGGGACGAGCAGTACTTC. This chain connects TRBV4-1 to TRBJ2-7; no clear D. This CDR3 contains 18 residues. With 2 bases removed from V and 5 bases from J, the gap between germline ends came to 25 bases. The germline V gene has CDR1 MGHRA and CDR2 YSYEKL.

There are many counts of this clonotype. The chain has TRBV19 and TRBJ2-3; D gene unclear. CDR1 is LNHDA and CDR2 is SQIVND in the germline V gene (reference sequence). V shed 3 bases and J shed 0 bases, with 10 bases lying between them. CDR3 size: 15 residues. The CDR3, as DNA: TGTGCCAGTAGTATTGGGGTCACTAGCACAGATACGCAGTATTTT. It codes for CASSIGVTSTDTQYF.

Concerning this clonotype: Given a much more abundant clone one base away, this may be a read error. This chain uses TRBV20-1 with TRBJ2-2; the D gene is possibly TRBD2 (6 bases). Germline V gene data show CDR1 as DFQATT and CDR2 as SNEGSKA (reference sequence). Trimming stripped 5 bases from V and 6 bases from J, with 13 bases between. The CDR3 has 13 residues. CDR3 sequence: CSAFDGGPGELFF. The CDR3 coding sequence is TGCAGTGCTTTCGACGGGGGTCCCGGGGAGCTGTTTTTT.

The chain joins TRBV28 to TRBJ1-5; D is perhaps TRBD1 (6 bases). The CDR3 contains 12 residues. Germline CDR1 and CDR2: MDHEN and SYDVKM. With 10 bases removed from V and 5 bases from J, the gap between germline ends came to 12 bases. The CDR3 loop is CATTDRHQPQHF. CDR3 in DNA: TGTGCCACCACGGACAGACATCAGCCCCAGCATTTT.